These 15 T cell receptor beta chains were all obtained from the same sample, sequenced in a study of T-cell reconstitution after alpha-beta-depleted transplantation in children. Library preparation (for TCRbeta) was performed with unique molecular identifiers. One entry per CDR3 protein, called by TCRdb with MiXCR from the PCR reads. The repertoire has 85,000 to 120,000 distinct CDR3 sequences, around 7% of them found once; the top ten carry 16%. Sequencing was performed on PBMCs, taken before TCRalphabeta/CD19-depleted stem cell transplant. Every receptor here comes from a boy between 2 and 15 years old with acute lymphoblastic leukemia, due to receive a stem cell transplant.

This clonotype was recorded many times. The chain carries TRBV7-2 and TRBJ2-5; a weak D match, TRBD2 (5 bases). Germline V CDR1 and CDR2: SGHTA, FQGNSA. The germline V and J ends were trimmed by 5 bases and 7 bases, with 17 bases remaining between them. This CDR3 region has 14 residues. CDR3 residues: CASSQSRGAGTQYF. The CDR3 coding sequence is TGTGCCAGCAGCCAATCCAGAGGCGCGGGGACCCAGTACTTC.

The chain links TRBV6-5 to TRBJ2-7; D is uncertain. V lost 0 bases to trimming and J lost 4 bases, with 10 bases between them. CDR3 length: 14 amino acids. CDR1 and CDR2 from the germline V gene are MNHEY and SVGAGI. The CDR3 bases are TGTGCCAGCAGTTACTCCGCGCCGTCGTACGAGCAGTACTTC. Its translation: CASSYSAPSYEQYF.

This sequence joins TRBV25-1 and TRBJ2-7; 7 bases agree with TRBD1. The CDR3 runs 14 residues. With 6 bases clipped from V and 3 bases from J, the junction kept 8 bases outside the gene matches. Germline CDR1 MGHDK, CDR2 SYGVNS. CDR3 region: CASSPGQTDYEQYF. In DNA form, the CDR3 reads TGTGCCAGCAGCCCGGGACAGACTGACTACGAGCAGTACTTC.

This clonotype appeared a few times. CDR3 amino acids: CSARTGPGNTIYF. CDR3 DNA sequence: TGCAGTGCTCGGACAGGGCCTGGAAACACCATATATTTT. The V call is TRBV20-1, the J call TRBJ1-3; TRBD1 aligns across 8 bases. V lost 5 bases, J lost 2 bases, and 2 bases stayed unmatched. Germline V CDR1 and CDR2: DFQATT, SNEGSKA (reference sequence). CDR3 length: 13 residues.

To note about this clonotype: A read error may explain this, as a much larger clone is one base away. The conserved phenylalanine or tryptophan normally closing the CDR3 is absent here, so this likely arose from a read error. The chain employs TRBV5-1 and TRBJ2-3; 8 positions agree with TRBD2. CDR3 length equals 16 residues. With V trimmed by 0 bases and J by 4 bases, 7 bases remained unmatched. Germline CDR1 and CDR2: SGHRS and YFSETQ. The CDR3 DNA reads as TGCGCCAGCAGCTTGGAAGGACTAGCAGGCGCAGATACGCAGTATTAT. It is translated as CASSLEGLAGADTQYY.

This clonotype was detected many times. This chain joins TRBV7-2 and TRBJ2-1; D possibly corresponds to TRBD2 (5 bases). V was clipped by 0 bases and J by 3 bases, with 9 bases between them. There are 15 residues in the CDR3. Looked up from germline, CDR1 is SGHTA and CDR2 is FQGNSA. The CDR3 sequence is CASSLAFGNYNEQFF. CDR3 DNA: TGTGCCAGCAGCTTAGCATTCGGGAACTACAATGAGCAGTTCTTC. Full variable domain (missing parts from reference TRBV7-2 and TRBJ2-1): GAGVSQSPSNKVTEKGKDVELRCDPISGHTALYWYRQSLGQGLEFLIYFQGNSAPDKSGLPSDRFSAERTGGSVSTLTIQRTQQEDSAVYLCASSLAFGNYNEQFFGPGTRLTVL.

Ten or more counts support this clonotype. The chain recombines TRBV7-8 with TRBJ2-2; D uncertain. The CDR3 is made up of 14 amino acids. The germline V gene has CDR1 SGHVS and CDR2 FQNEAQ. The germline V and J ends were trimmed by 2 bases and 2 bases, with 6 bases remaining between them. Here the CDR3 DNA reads TGTGCCAGCAGCTTACCACCTAACACCGGGGAGCTGTTTTTT. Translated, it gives CASSLPPNTGELFF. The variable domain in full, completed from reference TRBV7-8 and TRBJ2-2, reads GAGVSQSPRYKVAKRGQDVALRCDPISGHVSLFWYQQALGQGPEFLTYFQNEAQLDKSGLPSDRFFAERPEGSVSTLKIQRTQQEDSAVYLCASSLPPNTGELFFGEGSRLTVL.

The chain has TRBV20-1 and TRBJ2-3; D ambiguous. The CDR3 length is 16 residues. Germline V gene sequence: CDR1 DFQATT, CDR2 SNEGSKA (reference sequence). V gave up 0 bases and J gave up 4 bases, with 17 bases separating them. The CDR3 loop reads CSARDYAPAAPDTQYF. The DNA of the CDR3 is TGCAGTGCTAGAGATTACGCACCTGCGGCCCCAGATACGCAGTATTTT.

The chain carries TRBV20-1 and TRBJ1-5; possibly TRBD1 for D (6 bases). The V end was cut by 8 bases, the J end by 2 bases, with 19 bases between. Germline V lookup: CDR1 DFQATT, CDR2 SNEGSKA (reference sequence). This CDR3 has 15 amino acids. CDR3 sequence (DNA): TGCAGTTTAAAGGTGGGGGCCGGCGGCAATCAGCCCCAGCATTTT. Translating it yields CSLKVGAGGNQPQHF.

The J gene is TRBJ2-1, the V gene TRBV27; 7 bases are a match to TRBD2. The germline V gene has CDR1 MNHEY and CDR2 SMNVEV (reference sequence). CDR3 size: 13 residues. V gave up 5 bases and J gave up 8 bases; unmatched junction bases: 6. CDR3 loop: CASSPPTSYEQFF. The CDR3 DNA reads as TGTGCCAGCAGTCCCCCGACTAGCTATGAGCAGTTCTTC.

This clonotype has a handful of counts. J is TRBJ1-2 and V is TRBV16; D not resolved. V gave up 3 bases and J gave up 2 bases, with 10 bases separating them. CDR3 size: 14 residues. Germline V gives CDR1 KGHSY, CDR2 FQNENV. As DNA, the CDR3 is TGTGCCAGCAGCCAGCTTGGGCGGAACTATGGCTACACCTTC. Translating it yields CASSQLGRNYGYTF.

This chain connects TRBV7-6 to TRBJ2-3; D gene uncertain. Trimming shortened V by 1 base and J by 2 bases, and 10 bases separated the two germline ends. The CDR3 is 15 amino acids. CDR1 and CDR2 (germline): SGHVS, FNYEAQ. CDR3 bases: TGTGCCAGCAGCTTAGTGGAGTTACTCACAGATACGCAGTATTTT. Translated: CASSLVELLTDTQYF.

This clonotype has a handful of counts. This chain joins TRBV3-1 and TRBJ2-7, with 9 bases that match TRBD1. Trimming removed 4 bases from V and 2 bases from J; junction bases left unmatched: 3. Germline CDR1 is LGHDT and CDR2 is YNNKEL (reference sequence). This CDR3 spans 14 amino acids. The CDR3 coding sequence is TGTGCCAGCAGCCGGGGACAGGGCCCCTACGAGCAGTACTTC. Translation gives CASSRGQGPYEQYF.

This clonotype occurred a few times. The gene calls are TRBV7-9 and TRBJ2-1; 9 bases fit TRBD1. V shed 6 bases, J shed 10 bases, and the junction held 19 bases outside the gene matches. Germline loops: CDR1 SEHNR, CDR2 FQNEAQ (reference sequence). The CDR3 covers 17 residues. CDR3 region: CASSFYQDRGIIEEQFF. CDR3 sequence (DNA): TGTGCCAGCAGTTTCTACCAGGACAGGGGCATTATCGAAGAGCAGTTCTTC.

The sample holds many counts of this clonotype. The CDR3 sequence is CSVDGEGYTYNEQFF. CDR3 bases: TGCAGCGTTGACGGTGAGGGGTATACCTACAATGAGCAGTTCTTC. The V and J genes are TRBV29-1 and TRBJ2-1; D assignment may be TRBD1 or TRBD2 (5 bases each). CDR1 SQVTM and CDR2 ANQGSEA come from the germline V gene. V was cut by 3 bases and J by 2 bases, with 14 bases left in between. The CDR3 contains 15 residues.